The rows below give T cell receptor beta chains drawn from one sample of a study of regulatory T cells in long-lasting Graves disease. TCRdb reprocessed the multiplex PCR reads with MiXCR, giving one entry per CDR3 protein. The data show about 470,000 distinct CDR3 sequences, roughly 21% seen once. Sequencing used peripheral blood mononuclear cells (PBMCs), obtained when the disease was refractory, from a patient treated with antithyroid drugs. These receptors came from a female donor with Graves disease. Both conserved end residues are part of each CDR3. A D gene is named only where the DNA matches it firmly. Not all rows give a size; the values are once, few, many and, for expanded clones, a class.

v_gene	abundance	d_gene	j_gene	CDR3nt	CDR3aa
TRBV28	many	.	TRBJ1-2	TGTGCCAGCAGTTTATTTGACTATGGCTACACCTTC	CASSLFDYGYTF
TRBV20-1	many	.	TRBJ2-2	TGCAGTGCTAGTGATGAGAGCAACACCGGGGAGCTGTTTTTT	CSASDESNTGELFF
TRBV20-1	many	.	TRBJ2-7	TGCAGTGCTAGGGGTGGGGTAAACGACTACGAGCAGTACTTC	CSARGGVNDYEQYF
TRBV5-1	.	.	TRBJ2-5	TGCGCCAGCAGCTTGGAGGCGGGGATCCAAGAGACCCAGTACTTC	CASSLEAGIQETQYF
TRBV5-1	.	.	TRBJ2-5	TGCGCCAGCAGCTTGGTTCCAGAAGAGACCCAGTACTTC	CASSLVPEETQYF
TRBV19	few	.	TRBJ2-7	TGTGCCAGTAGTTTAACATCCAGCTCCTACGAGCAGTACTTC	CASSLTSSSYEQYF
TRBV9	.	.	TRBJ2-3	TGTGCCAGCAGCGTAGTGACAGATACGCAGTATTTT	CASSVVTDTQYF
TRBV2	many	.	TRBJ1-1	TGTGCCAGCAGTGAAAGAACAGCAATTCCTGAAGCTTTCTTT	CASSERTAIPEAFF
TRBV12-3/TRBV12-4	few	.	TRBJ1-5	TGTGCCAGCCGGAATTTGGATCAGCCCCAGCATTTT	CASRNLDQPQHF
TRBV20-1	few	TRBD1	TRBJ1-6	TGCAGTGCGGTCGTCCCTCCCGGGACAGGGACAGTCATTCCCCACTTT	CSAVVPPGTGTVIPHF
TRBV5-6	many	.	TRBJ2-4	TGTGCCAGCAGCTTGACAGGAGGGCGGAGCATTCAGTACTTC	CASSLTGGRSIQYF
TRBV29-1	few	TRBD2	TRBJ2-2	TGCAGCGTCGGGGGACTAGCGGGAGTTAACACCGGGGAGCTGTTTTTT	CSVGGLAGVNTGELFF
TRBV20-1	.	TRBD2	TRBJ2-7	TGCAGTGCCCGGGGACTAGTGGGCTACGAGCAGTACTTC	CSARGLVGYEQYF
TRBV5-1	.	TRBD1	TRBJ1-1	TGCGCCAGCAGTTCCGTCACAGGGGCTGAAGCTTTCTTT	CASSSVTGAEAFF
TRBV6-1	many	TRBD1	TRBJ2-7	TGTGCCAGCAGTCGGGGACAGTTCTCCTTCTACGAGCAGTACTTC	CASSRGQFSFYEQYF
TRBV20-1	.	.	TRBJ2-1	TGCAGTGCAAAACAGACGATCACCTACAATGAGCAGTTCTTC	CSAKQTITYNEQFF
TRBV28	many	TRBD1	TRBJ1-5	TGTGCCAGCAGTTCCCCCGGGACAGGGTTCAATCAGCCCCAGCATTTT	CASSSPGTGFNQPQHF
TRBV7-9	.	.	TRBJ2-7	TGTGCCAGCAGCTATTCCGTCGACGAGCAGTACTTC	CASSYSVDEQYF
TRBV28	many	TRBD1	TRBJ2-7	TGTGCCAGCAGTTTAGTCAAGGGGGCCCCCTACGAGCAGTACTTC	CASSLVKGAPYEQYF
TRBV11-2	many	.	TRBJ1-2	TGTGCCAGCAGCTTTCGAGGGGCTTTCGGCTACACCTTC	CASSFRGAFGYTF
TRBV6-1	.	TRBD1	TRBJ1-2	TGTGCCAGCAGCACCCGGGACAGGGGCAGAGCTAACTATGGCTACACCTTC	CASSTRDRGRANYGYTF
TRBV12-3/TRBV12-4	many	.	TRBJ1-2	TGTGCCAGCAGTTTAAGCGGGGCTCAAGGCTACACCTTC	CASSLSGAQGYTF
TRBV28	many	.	TRBJ2-7	TGTGCCAGCAGTCCCTCCGACGACGGACCTACGACCTACGAGCAGTACTTC	CASSPSDDGPTTYEQYF
TRBV5-1	.	.	TRBJ1-3	TGCGCCAGCAGCTTGGGGGCCTGGTCCGTGCCTGTCGTAAACACCATATATTTT	CASSLGAWSVPVVNTIYF
TRBV5-1	few	TRBD1	TRBJ1-1	TGCGCCAGCAGACAAAGGACAGGGGCGGGCACTGGAGCTTTCTTT	CASRQRTGAGTGAFF
TRBV11-2	.	.	TRBJ2-4	TGTGCCAGCAGCTTAGCAATAAGCAAAAACATTCAGTACTTC	CASSLAISKNIQYF
TRBV11-2	many	.	TRBJ2-5	TGTGCCAGCAGCTTAGAAGGGAGATGGGAGACCCAGTACTTC	CASSLEGRWETQYF
TRBV12-5	many	TRBD1	TRBJ2-2	TGTGCTAGTGGTTTGGTACGGGGACAGGGACCCACCGGGGAGCTGTTTTTT	CASGLVRGQGPTGELFF
TRBV5-5	few	TRBD1	TRBJ2-7	TGTGCCAGCAGCACCAACACCGGGACAGCCAACTACGAGCAGTACTTC	CASSTNTGTANYEQYF
TRBV3-1	many	.	TRBJ1-4	TGTGCCAGCAGCCTTCGCAGGGGAGGACATGAAAAACTGTTTTTT	CASSLRRGGHEKLFF
TRBV24-1	many	TRBD1	TRBJ2-7	TGTGCCACCAGGGGGACAGGGGGCAACGAGCAGTACTTC	CATRGTGGNEQYF
TRBV28	many	.	TRBJ2-7	TGTGCCAGCAGTTTTGGACAGAGATACTACGAGCAGTACTTC	CASSFGQRYYEQYF
TRBV10-3	many	TRBD2	TRBJ2-7	TGTGCCACCGAAAGCCATAGCGGGAGTCCGGGTCGCGAGCAGTACTTC	CATESHSGSPGREQYF
TRBV20-1	.	TRBD2	TRBJ2-7	TGCAGTGCTAGACGCGGGAGCCGGTACGAGCAGTACTTC	CSARRGSRYEQYF
TRBV6-4	.	.	TRBJ2-7	TGTGCCAGCAGTTACTCGAGCGAGGGTGGACGCTCCTACGAGCAGTGCTTC	CASSYSSEGGRSYEQCF
TRBV24-1	.	.	TRBJ2-2	TGTGCCACCAGGGGAACTAGTCCCGCCGGGGAGCTGTTTTTT	CATRGTSPAGELFF
TRBV20-1	many	.	TRBJ2-4	TGCAGTGCTAGAGATACAGGGATCTTGGACATTCAGTACTTC	CSARDTGILDIQYF
TRBV9	.	TRBD1	TRBJ1-1	TGTGCCAGCAGCTCCCAAGACAGGGGCACTGAAGCTTTCTTT	CASSSQDRGTEAFF
TRBV7-6	.	.	TRBJ1-2	TGTGCCAGCAGCTTCGATACAGGGCATGGCTACACCTTC	CASSFDTGHGYTF
TRBV12-3/TRBV12-4	many	TRBD1	TRBJ2-7	TGTGCCAGCAGTTTCCTGGACAGGGTCTACGAGCAGTACTTC	CASSFLDRVYEQYF
TRBV11-3	many	.	TRBJ2-5	TGTGCCAGCAGCTTAGCCCAGGGGACCTCGGGACAAGAGACCCAGTACTTC	CASSLAQGTSGQETQYF
TRBV5-6	.	.	TRBJ1-5	TGTGCCGGCAGCCAAACCAGGGGTAATCAGCCCCAGCATTTT	CAGSQTRGNQPQHF
TRBV28	many	.	TRBJ2-5	TGTGCCAGCAGGGCCTGGACAAGCCGTCAAGAGACCCAGTACTTC	CASRAWTSRQETQYF
TRBV7-2	few	.	TRBJ2-4	TGTGCCAGCAGCTTAGGAAGGCAGGGCAAAAACATTCAGTACTTC	CASSLGRQGKNIQYF
TRBV20-1	few	.	TRBJ1-2	TGCAGTGCTAGACCTGGACAGACATCACTTACTAACTATGGCTACACCTTC	CSARPGQTSLTNYGYTF